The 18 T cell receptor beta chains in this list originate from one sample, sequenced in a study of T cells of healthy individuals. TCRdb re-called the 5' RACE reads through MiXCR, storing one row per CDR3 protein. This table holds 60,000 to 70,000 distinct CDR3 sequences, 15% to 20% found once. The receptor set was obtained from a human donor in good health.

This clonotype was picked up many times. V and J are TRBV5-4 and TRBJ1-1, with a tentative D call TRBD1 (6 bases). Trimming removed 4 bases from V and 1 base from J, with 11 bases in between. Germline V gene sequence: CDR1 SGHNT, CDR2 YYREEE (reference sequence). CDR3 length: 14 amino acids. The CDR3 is CASSQMTGNTEAFF. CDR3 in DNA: TGTGCCAGCAGCCAGATGACAGGGAACACTGAAGCTTTCTTT.

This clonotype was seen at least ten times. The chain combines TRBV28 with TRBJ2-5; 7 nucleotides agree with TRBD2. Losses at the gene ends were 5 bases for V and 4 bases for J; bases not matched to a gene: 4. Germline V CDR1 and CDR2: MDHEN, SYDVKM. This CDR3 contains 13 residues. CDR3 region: CASSGVAGETQYF. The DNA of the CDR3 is TGTGCCAGCAGTGGTGTAGCGGGAGAGACCCAGTACTTC.

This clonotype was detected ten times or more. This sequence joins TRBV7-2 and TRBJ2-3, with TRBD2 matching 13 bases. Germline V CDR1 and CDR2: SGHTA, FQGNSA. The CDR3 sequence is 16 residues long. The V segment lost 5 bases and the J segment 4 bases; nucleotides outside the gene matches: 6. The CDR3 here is CASSEYGTSGADTQYF. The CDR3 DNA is TGTGCCAGCAGCGAATACGGGACTAGCGGGGCAGATACGCAGTATTTT.

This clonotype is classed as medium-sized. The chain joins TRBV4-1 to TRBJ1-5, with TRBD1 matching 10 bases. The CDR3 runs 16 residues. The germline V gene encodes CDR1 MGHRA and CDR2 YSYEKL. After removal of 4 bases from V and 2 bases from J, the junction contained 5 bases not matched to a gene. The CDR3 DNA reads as TGCGCCAGCAGCCTCCCGGACAGGGGGGGCAATCAGCCCCAGCATTTT. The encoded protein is CASSLPDRGGNQPQHF.

The CDR3 sequence: CASSLKREGQVTDTQYF. The CDR3 bases are TGTGCCAGCAGTTTAAAGCGGGAGGGCCAGGTGACAGATACGCAGTATTTT. The chain links TRBV27 to TRBJ2-3, with TRBD2 matching 10 bases. Germline CDR1 and CDR2: MNHEY and SMNVEV (reference sequence). The CDR3 has 17 residues. Trimming at V came to 2 bases and at J to 3 bases, leaving 8 bases not matched to a gene.

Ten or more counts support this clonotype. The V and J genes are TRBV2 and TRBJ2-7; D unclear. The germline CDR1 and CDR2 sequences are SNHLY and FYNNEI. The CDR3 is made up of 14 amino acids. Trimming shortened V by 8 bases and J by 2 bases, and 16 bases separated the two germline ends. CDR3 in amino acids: CASGPGLKPYEQYF. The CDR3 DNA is TGTGCCAGCGGGCCAGGCCTTAAACCCTACGAGCAGTACTTC.

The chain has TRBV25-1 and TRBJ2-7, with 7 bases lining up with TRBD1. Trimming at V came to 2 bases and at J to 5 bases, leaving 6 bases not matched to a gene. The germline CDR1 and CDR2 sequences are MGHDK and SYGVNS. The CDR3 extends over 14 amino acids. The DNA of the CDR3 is TGTGCCAGCAGTGAAGTGGGGGACAGAGACGAGCAGTACTTC. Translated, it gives CASSEVGDRDEQYF.

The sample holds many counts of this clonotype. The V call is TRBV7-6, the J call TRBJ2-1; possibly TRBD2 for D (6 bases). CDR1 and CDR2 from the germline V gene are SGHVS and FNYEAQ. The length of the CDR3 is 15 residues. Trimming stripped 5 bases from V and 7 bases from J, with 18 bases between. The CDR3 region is CASSPGRGLSNEQFF. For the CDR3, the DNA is TGTGCCAGCAGCCCCGGAAGGGGACTCTCTAATGAGCAGTTCTTC.

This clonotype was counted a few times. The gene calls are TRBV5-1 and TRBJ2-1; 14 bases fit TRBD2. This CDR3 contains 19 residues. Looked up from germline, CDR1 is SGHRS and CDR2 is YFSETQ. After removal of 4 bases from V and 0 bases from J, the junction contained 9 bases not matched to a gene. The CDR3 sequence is CASSDGLAGGRSSYNEQFF. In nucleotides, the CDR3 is TGCGCCAGCAGCGACGGACTAGCGGGGGGCCGGAGCTCCTACAATGAGCAGTTCTTC.

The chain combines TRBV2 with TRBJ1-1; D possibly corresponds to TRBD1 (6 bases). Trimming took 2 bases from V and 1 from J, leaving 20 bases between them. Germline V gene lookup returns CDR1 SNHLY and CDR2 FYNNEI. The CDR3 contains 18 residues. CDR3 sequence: CASSEWVYRGTQNTEAFF. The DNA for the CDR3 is TGTGCCAGCAGTGAATGGGTATATAGGGGGACACAGAACACTGAAGCTTTCTTT.

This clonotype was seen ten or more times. The DNA for the CDR3 is TGCGCCAGCAGCCTGGGGGAGACCAACACTGAAGCTTTCTTT. Translating gives CASSLGETNTEAFF. The chain carries TRBV5-1 and TRBJ1-1; a possible D gene is TRBD1 (5 bases). Germline V gene data show CDR1 as SGHRS and CDR2 as YFSETQ. CDR3 length equals 14 residues. V dropped 4 bases and J dropped 2 bases, with 12 bases sitting between them.

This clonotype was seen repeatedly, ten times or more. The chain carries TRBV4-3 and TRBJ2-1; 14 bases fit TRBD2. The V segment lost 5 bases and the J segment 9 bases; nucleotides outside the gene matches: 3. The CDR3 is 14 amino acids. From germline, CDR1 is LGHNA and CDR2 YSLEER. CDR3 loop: CASSVGLAGGEQFF. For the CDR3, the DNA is TGCGCCAGCAGCGTCGGACTAGCGGGAGGTGAGCAGTTCTTC.

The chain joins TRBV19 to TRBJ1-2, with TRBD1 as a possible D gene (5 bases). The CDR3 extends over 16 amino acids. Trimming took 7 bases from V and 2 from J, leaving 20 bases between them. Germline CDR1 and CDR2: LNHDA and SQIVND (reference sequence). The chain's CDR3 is CASNPEMGQPNYGYTF. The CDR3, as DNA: TGTGCCAGTAATCCAGAGATGGGGCAGCCCAACTATGGCTACACCTTC.

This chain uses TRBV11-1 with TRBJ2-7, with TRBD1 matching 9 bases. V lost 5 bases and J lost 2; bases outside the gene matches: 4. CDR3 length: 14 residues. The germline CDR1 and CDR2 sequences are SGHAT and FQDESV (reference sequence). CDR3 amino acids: CASSVDRGTYEQYF. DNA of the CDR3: TGTGCCAGCAGCGTGGACAGGGGAACCTACGAGCAGTACTTC.

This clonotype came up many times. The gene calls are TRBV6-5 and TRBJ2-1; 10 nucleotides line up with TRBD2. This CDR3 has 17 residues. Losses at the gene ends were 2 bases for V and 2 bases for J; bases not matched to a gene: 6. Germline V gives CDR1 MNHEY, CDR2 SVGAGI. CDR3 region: CASSYHSGRLPYNEQFF. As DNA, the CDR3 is TGTGCCAGCAGTTACCATAGCGGGAGGCTGCCCTACAATGAGCAGTTCTTC.

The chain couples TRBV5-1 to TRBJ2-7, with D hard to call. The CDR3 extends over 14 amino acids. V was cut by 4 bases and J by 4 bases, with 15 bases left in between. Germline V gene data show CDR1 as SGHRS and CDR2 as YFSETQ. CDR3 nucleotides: TGCGCCAGCAGCGTGGTTTTCAGCTTGTACGAGCAGTACTTC. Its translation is CASSVVFSLYEQYF.

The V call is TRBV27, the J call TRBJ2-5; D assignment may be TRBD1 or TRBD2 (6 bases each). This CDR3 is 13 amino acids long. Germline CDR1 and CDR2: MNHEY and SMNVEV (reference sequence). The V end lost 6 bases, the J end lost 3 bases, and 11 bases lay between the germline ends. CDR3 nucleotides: TGTGCCAGCAGCCGAAGGGGGGAAGAGACCCAGTACTTC. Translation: CASSRRGEETQYF.

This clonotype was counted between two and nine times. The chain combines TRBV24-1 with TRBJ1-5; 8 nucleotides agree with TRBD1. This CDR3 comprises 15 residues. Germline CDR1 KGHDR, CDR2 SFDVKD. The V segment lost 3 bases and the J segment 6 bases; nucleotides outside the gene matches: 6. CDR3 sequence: CATSDADRVGQPQHF. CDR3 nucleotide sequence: TGTGCCACCAGTGATGCGGACAGGGTAGGTCAGCCCCAGCATTTT.